One and the same sample provided the 2 T cell receptor beta chains below, sequenced in a study of blood T cell repertoires in COVID-19. The protocol was immunoSEQ multiplex PCR, while the TCRdb copy is restricted to in-frame clones and leaves out a portion. The data contain some 300,000 clones, almost 90% of them singletons. Input material: PBMCs or T cells enriched from blood (not recorded which). The receptors were sampled from a woman younger than 30 with acute COVID-19.

The chain recombines TRBV11-3 with TRBJ2-7; 11 bases are a match to TRBD2. J gave up 0 bases and V 5 bases, and 12 bases lay outside the gene matches. CDR3 length: 18 amino acids. Germline CDR1 reads SGHNT; CDR2 reads YENEEA. Here the CDR3 reads CASSKRLTGTSGSYEQYF. CDR3 DNA: TGTGCCAGCAGCAAACGCCTTACCGGGACTAGCGGCTCCTACGAGCAGTACTTC. Filled out from reference TRBV11-3 and TRBJ2-7, the complete variable domain reads EAGVVQSPRYKIIEKKQPVAFWCNPISGHNTLYWYLQNLGQGPELLIRYENEEAVDDSQLPKDRFSAERLKGVDSTLKIQPAELGDSAVYLCASSKRLTGTSGSYEQYFGPGTRLTVT.

This clone was picked up a small number of times. DNA of the CDR3: TGTGCCAGTAGTGAACAGGGAGGGCAGCCCCAGCATTTT. This translates into CASSEQGGQPQHF. V gene TRBV19 combines with J gene TRBJ1-5; D perhaps matches TRBD1 (6 bases). The CDR3 is 13 amino acids. In germline, CDR1 is LNHDA, CDR2 SQIVND (reference sequence). The V gene lost 5 bases and the J gene lost 7 bases, with 12 bases spanning the gap.